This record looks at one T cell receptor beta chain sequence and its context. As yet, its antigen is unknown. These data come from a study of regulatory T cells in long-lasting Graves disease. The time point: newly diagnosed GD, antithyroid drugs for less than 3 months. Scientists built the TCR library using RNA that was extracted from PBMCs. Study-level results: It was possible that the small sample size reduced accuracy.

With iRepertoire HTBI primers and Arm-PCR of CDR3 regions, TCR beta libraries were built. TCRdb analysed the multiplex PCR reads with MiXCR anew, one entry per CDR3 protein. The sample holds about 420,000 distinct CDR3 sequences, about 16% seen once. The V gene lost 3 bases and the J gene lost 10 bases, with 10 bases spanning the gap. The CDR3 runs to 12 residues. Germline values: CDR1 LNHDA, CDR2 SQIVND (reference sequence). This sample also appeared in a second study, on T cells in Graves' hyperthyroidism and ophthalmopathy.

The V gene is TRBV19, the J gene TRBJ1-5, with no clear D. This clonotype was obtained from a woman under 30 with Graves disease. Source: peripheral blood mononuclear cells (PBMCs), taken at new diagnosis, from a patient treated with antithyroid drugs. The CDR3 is CASSMLQTPQHF. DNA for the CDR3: TGTGCCAGTAGTATGCTTCAGACACCCCAGCATTTT.